This TCR beta chain was profiled in a study of T cells in Graves' hyperthyroidism and ophthalmopathy. Study-wide findings and caveats: Blood also showed most of the thyroid clonotypes that were expanded above 0.001. The model's output predicted ophthalmopathy at a median of 6.5 months prior to onset.

This clonotype has a count of ten or more. Its antigen is unidentified. V dropped 5 bases and J dropped 1 base, with 14 bases sitting between them. Germline V gene lookup returns CDR1 DFQATT and CDR2 SNEGSKA (reference sequence). This CDR3 is 14 amino acids long. TCR beta CDR3 sequences were amplified from RNA transcripts. The study used the HTBI primer set for a first-round RT-PCR of the TCR CDR3. Using its own MiXCR run on the multiplex PCR reads, TCRdb lists one record per CDR3 protein. Found here are approximately 480,000 distinct CDR3 sequences, 20% of them singletons; the top ten hold 26%. Uncontrolled infection, other autoimmune disease, pregnancy or lactation excluded patients.

The chain links TRBV20-1 to TRBJ1-1; D may be TRBD1 (6 bases). This receptor was taken from a man aged 18 to 29 with Graves' hyperthyroidism. The sequenced material came from blood. CDR3 DNA sequence: TGCAGTGCTGTGAACAGGGTTTCGAACACTGAAGCTTTCTTT. Amino acid sequence: CSAVNRVSNTEAFF.